Below are 22 T cell receptor beta chains sequenced from a single sample in a study of T cell repertoires in cytomegalovirus infection. TCRdb analysed the reads with MiXCR anew, one entry per CDR3 protein. This table holds roughly 230,000 distinct CDR3 sequences, approximately 15% found once. Sequencing used CD8+ T cells from PBMCs. Source of these receptors: a human donor in good health (CMV status not recorded). Some clones in this sample may be carry-over from other donors' samples.

The chain employs TRBV7-9 and TRBJ2-3; D uncertain. The V end lost 1 base, the J end lost 2 bases, and 10 bases lay between the germline ends. This CDR3 spans 15 amino acids. Per germline, CDR1 SEHNR and CDR2 FQNEAQ (reference sequence). Written as DNA, the CDR3 is TGTGCCAGCAGCTTAGGACCGAGCCCCACAGATACGCAGTATTTT. It codes for CASSLGPSPTDTQYF.

This clonotype was seen ten or more times. This sequence joins TRBV7-6 and TRBJ2-1, with D unclear. CDR3 length equals 14 residues. V was trimmed by 3 bases and J by 7 bases, leaving 13 bases between them. Germline V gene data show CDR1 as SGHVS and CDR2 as FNYEAQ. The CDR3 DNA sequence: TGTGCCAGCAGCTTCCCTACGACGGTTAATGAGCAGTTCTTC. It specifies CASSFPTTVNEQFF.

V and J are TRBV3-1 and TRBJ2-1; D is possibly TRBD2 (5 bases). V was pared by 1 base and J by 4 bases, with 11 bases between. The CDR3 length is 15 residues. Germline CDR1 and CDR2: LGHDT and YNNKEL (reference sequence). Here the CDR3 reads CASSQVQRGYNEQFF. The CDR3 DNA is TGTGCCAGCAGCCAAGTTCAGAGAGGGTACAATGAGCAGTTCTTC.

The chain joins TRBV12-3 or TRBV12-4 to TRBJ2-1; D is perhaps TRBD1 (5 bases). V was trimmed by 1 base and J by 16 bases, leaving 14 bases between them. This CDR3 spans 12 amino acids. The CDR3: CASSLGGPVAFF. CDR3 coding DNA: TGTGCCAGCAGTTTAGGGGGCCCGGTAGCCTTCTTC.

The chain joins TRBV7-9 to TRBJ1-3, with D possibly matching TRBD1 (5 bases). This CDR3 is 18 amino acids long. Trimming took 5 bases from V and 3 from J, leaving 23 bases between them. Germline V gene lookup returns CDR1 SEHNR and CDR2 FQNEAQ (reference sequence). CDR3 loop: CASSPRVAAQGGGNTIYF. The DNA for the CDR3 is TGTGCCAGCAGCCCCCGAGTCGCGGCCCAGGGAGGTGGAAACACCATATATTTT. Full variable domain (remainder filled in from reference TRBV7-9 and TRBJ1-3): DTGVSQNPRHKITKRGQNVTFRCDPISEHNRLYWYRQTLGQGPEFLTYFQNEAQLEKSRLLSDRFSAERPKGSFSTLEIQRTEQGDSAMYLCASSPRVAAQGGGNTIYFGEGSWLTVV.

In its sample, this clonotype was seen a few times. The chain links TRBV6-2 or TRBV6-3 to TRBJ2-7, with TRBD1 matching 7 bases. The CDR3 runs 15 residues. Germline CDR1 MNHEY, CDR2 SVGEGT. The ends lost 0 bases at V and 3 bases at J; junction bases unmatched: 5. The CDR3 region has the DNA TGTGCCAGCAGTTACTCAGGACAGGCCAGCTACGAGCAGTACTTC. Translating gives CASSYSGQASYEQYF.

This clonotype came up a few times. J is TRBJ2-7 and V is TRBV5-6, with 8 bases lining up with TRBD1. Germline V gene lookup returns CDR1 SGHDT and CDR2 YYEEEE. The CDR3 spans 15 residues. Unmatched junction bases numbered 5, after V lost 0 bases and J lost 3 bases. CDR3 DNA: TGTGCCAGCAGCTTGGAATTTACAGGGGGCTACGAGCAGTACTTC. Its translation is CASSLEFTGGYEQYF.

This clonotype was counted a few times. This rearrangement joins TRBV11-2 to TRBJ2-1; D gene uncertain. The germline V and J ends were trimmed by 2 bases and 0 bases, with 8 bases remaining between them. Germline V gene lookup returns CDR1 SGHAT and CDR2 FQNNGV. This CDR3 contains 15 residues. CDR3 DNA: TGTGCCAGCAGCTTATACGGAAGCTCCTACAATGAGCAGTTCTTC. Residues: CASSLYGSSYNEQFF.

The chain carries TRBV4-3 and TRBJ2-7; 7 bases fit TRBD1. Germline lookup yields CDR1 LGHNA and CDR2 YSLEER. J gave up 7 bases and V 0 bases, and 9 bases lay outside the gene matches. There are 15 residues in the CDR3. The CDR3 coding sequence is TGCGCCAGCAGCCAAGATTGGGACAGTAGTATTGAGCAGTACTTC. Its translation is CASSQDWDSSIEQYF.

The sample holds many counts of this clonotype. The chain joins TRBV5-6 to TRBJ2-1; 9 positions agree with TRBD1. The CDR3 contains 13 residues. Per the germline V gene, CDR1 is SGHDT and CDR2 is YYEEEE. V shed 3 bases and J 8 bases; nucleotides not matched to a gene: 3. The CDR3: CASSSGQGYEQFF. The CDR3 coding sequence is TGTGCCAGCAGCTCGGGACAGGGATATGAGCAGTTCTTC.

V gene TRBV20-1 combines with J gene TRBJ1-2; 7 bases are a match to TRBD1. This CDR3 is 14 amino acids long. CDR1 and CDR2 (germline): DFQATT, SNEGSKA (reference sequence). The trim removed 0 bases at V and 6 bases at J, leaving 7 bases unmatched. CDR3 sequence (DNA): TGCAGTGCTAGAGATTTTGACAGGGTCGATGGCTACACCTTC. Its translation is CSARDFDRVDGYTF.

The chain couples TRBV12-3 or TRBV12-4 to TRBJ2-5, with TRBD1 as a possible D gene (6 bases). The CDR3 runs to 15 residues. Trimming removed 5 bases at V and 5 bases at J, with 18 bases between. The CDR3 protein is CASSTPGTPKETQYF. The CDR3 DNA is TGTGCCAGCAGTACCCCCGGGACACCCAAGGAGACCCAGTACTTC.

This clonotype showed up just a few times. This chain connects TRBV4-2 to TRBJ2-7, with a possible D match to TRBD1 (6 bases). The germline V gene has CDR1 LGHNA and CDR2 YNFKEQ. The CDR3 extends over 15 amino acids. Trimming took 0 bases from V and 0 from J, leaving 9 bases between them. The CDR3 bases are TGTGCCAGCAGCCAAGACAGGGGAAACTCCTACGAGCAGTACTTC. As protein: CASSQDRGNSYEQYF.

This clonotype appeared a few times. The chain recombines TRBV6-6 with TRBJ2-6; TRBD1 matches at 9 bases. Germline lookup yields CDR1 MNHNY and CDR2 SVGAGI (reference sequence). The CDR3 is made up of 18 amino acids. With 4 bases clipped from V and 0 bases from J, the junction kept 7 bases outside the gene matches. The CDR3 reads CASSSGDRVLSGANVLTF. Here the CDR3 DNA reads TGTGCCAGCAGTTCCGGGGACAGGGTACTCTCTGGGGCCAACGTCCTGACTTTC.

This sequence joins TRBV20-1 and TRBJ1-5, with D possibly TRBD1 on 6 matching bases. The CDR3 consists of 15 residues. Trimming took 5 bases from V and 6 from J, leaving 20 bases between them. The germline gives CDR1 DFQATT, CDR2 SNEGSKA (reference sequence). CDR3 bases: TGCAGTGCTTACGAGGGGGGAGGGGACGGTCAGCCCCAGCATTTT. It is translated as CSAYEGGGDGQPQHF.

The chain joins TRBV20-1 to TRBJ2-7; D possibly corresponds to TRBD2 (5 bases). Trimming took 0 bases from V and 0 from J, leaving 9 bases between them. Germline CDR1 DFQATT, CDR2 SNEGSKA (reference sequence). The CDR3 extends over 14 amino acids. The DNA of the CDR3 is TGCAGTGCTAGAGATTTACTAGTCTCCTACGAGCAGTACTTC. As protein: CSARDLLVSYEQYF.

CDR3 nucleotide sequence: TGTGCCAGCAGCCTCGGACAGGGAGGGAGCTACACCTTC. Protein product: CASSLGQGGSYTF. The chain recombines TRBV3-1 with TRBJ1-2; 8 bases map to TRBD1. This CDR3 comprises 13 residues. After removal of 4 bases from V and 9 bases from J, the junction contained 7 bases not matched to a gene. CDR1 is LGHDT and CDR2 is YNNKEL in the germline V gene (reference sequence).

The chain couples TRBV5-6 to TRBJ2-6, with 11 bases that match TRBD1. CDR3 size: 18 residues. CDR1 is SGHDT and CDR2 is YYEEEE in the germline V gene. Losses at the gene ends were 4 bases for V and 0 bases for J; bases not matched to a gene: 6. CDR3 in DNA: TGTGCCAGCAGCCCTCTGGGACAGGGGGTCTCTGGGGCCAACGTCCTGACTTTC. Translation: CASSPLGQGVSGANVLTF.

The chain employs TRBV28 and TRBJ2-3; 9 bases align to TRBD2. Germline CDR1 and CDR2: MDHEN and SYDVKM. The CDR3 totals 18 residues. J gave up 2 bases and V 4 bases, and 13 bases lay outside the gene matches. The CDR3 DNA reads as TGTGCCAGCAGTTCCGAAGTAGCGGGGGCCGGATACACAGATACGCAGTATTTT. Translated: CASSSEVAGAGYTDTQYF.

This clonotype was observed many times. V is TRBV6-6 and J is TRBJ1-2; D remains ambiguous. This CDR3 has 20 amino acids. Germline CDR1 reads MNHNY; CDR2 reads SVGAGI (reference sequence). V shed 0 bases and J shed 3 bases, with 26 bases lying between them. The chain's CDR3 is CASSYSNRGSTPDNYYGYTF. The CDR3 DNA is TGTGCCAGCAGTTACTCGAACCGGGGTTCGACCCCGGATAATTACTATGGCTACACCTTC.

The chain combines TRBV19 with TRBJ1-1; TRBD1 is a possible D gene (5 bases). CDR3 length: 13 amino acids. Trimming removed 7 bases at V and 8 bases at J, with 17 bases between. Germline V CDR1 and CDR2: LNHDA, SQIVND (reference sequence). The CDR3 reads CASNPRGDSEAFF. CDR3 DNA: TGTGCCAGTAACCCCCGGGGGGACTCCGAAGCTTTCTTT.

This clonotype has a count of ten or more. This rearrangement joins TRBV6-5 to TRBJ2-1, with D unresolved. The germline V and J ends were trimmed by 2 bases and 4 bases, with 12 bases remaining between them. The CDR3 sequence is 15 residues long. Germline V lookup: CDR1 MNHEY, CDR2 SVGAGI. The CDR3 DNA follows: TGTGCCAGCAGTTACAAGGCAGGAGCGTACAATGAGCAGTTCTTC. It is translated as CASSYKAGAYNEQFF.